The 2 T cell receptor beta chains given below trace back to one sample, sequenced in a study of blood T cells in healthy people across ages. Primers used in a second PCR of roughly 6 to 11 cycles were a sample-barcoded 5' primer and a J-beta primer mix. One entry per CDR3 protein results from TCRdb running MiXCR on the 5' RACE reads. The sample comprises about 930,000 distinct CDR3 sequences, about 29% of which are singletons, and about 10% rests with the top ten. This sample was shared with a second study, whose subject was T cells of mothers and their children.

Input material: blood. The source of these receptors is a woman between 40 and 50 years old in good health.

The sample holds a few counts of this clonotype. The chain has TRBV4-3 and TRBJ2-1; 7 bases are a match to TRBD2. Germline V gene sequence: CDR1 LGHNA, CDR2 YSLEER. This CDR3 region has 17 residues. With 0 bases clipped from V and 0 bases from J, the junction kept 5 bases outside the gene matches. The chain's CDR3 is CASSQDTERGSYNEQFF. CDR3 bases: TGCGCCAGCAGCCAAGATACGGAGCGGGGCTCCTACAATGAGCAGTTCTTC.

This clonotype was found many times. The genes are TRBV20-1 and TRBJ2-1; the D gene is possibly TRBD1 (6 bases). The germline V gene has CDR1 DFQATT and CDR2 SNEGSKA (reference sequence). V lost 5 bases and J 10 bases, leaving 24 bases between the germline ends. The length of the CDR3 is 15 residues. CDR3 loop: CSAYKPGHSAPEQFF. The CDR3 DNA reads TGCAGTGCTTACAAACCGGGACATTCGGCGCCGGAGCAGTTCTTC.